Below, 27 T cell receptor beta chains from the same sample are listed, as sequenced in a study of technical replicates of blood from a few donors. Profiled with immunoSEQ multiplex PCR; TCRdb holds only in-frame clones, not every one. The table records more than 95,000 clones, 95% of them present only once. Sequenced material: T cells isolated from PBMCs. Every receptor here comes from a human donor in good health.

This chain joins TRBV15 and TRBJ2-5; tentative D call: TRBD2 (6 bases). This CDR3 has 17 residues. Germline-derived CDR1 and CDR2 are LNHNV and YYDKDF (reference sequence). Trimming left V 0 bases short and J 5 bases short, with 19 bases between. The CDR3, as DNA: TGTGCCACCAGCAGAGAGCCAAGCGGGCCCATTCGGGAGACCCAGTACTTC. This codes for CATSREPSGPIRETQYF.

The chain couples TRBV28 to TRBJ1-1; 9 positions match TRBD1. This CDR3 is built from 16 residues. Germline V gene lookup returns CDR1 MDHEN and CDR2 SYDVKM. The trim removed 1 base at V and 4 bases at J, leaving 7 bases unmatched. The CDR3 is CASSLYTGGKATEAFF. The CDR3 DNA sequence: TGTGCCAGCAGTTTATACACAGGGGGCAAGGCCACTGAAGCTTTCTTT.

The rearrangement uses TRBV15 and TRBJ2-7, with D possibly being TRBD2 (5 bases). Trimming pared 0 bases from V and 2 bases from J, leaving 8 bases between. This CDR3 has 14 residues. Per germline, CDR1 LNHNV and CDR2 YYDKDF (reference sequence). CDR3 sequence reads: CATSREHGTYEQYF. In DNA, the CDR3 is TGTGCCACCAGCAGAGAACACGGGACCTACGAGCAGTACTTC.

V gene TRBV6-6 combines with J gene TRBJ2-5; TRBD2 matches at 9 bases. Germline-derived CDR1 and CDR2 are MNHNY and SVGAGI (reference sequence). This CDR3 is built from 15 residues. Germline trimming cut 6 bases from V and 5 bases from J; bases unmatched to any gene: 10. CDR3 sequence reads: CASRPRAGGGETQYF. The CDR3 DNA sequence: TGTGCCAGCAGACCTAGAGCGGGAGGCGGTGAGACCCAGTACTTC.

CDR3 nucleotides: TGTGCCAGCATGTTAGCGGGGGGGCGAAAAGATACGCAGTATTTT. Residues: CASMLAGGRKDTQYF. This chain uses TRBV6-5 with TRBJ2-3; TRBD2 matches at 11 bases. J was trimmed by 5 bases and V by 7 bases; bases with no gene match: 8. The CDR3 loop spans 15 amino acids. Germline V gene sequence: CDR1 MNHEY, CDR2 SVGAGI.

For the CDR3, the DNA is TGCGCCAGCAGCCAAACTAGTACAGACTATGGCTACACCTTC. This translates into CASSQTSTDYGYTF. The V and J genes are TRBV4-1 and TRBJ1-2, with unresolved D. Per germline, CDR1 MGHRA and CDR2 YSYEKL. CDR3 length: 14 amino acids. Trimming cost V 2 bases and J 3 bases, with 10 bases left between them.

DNA of the CDR3: TGTGCCAGCAGCCGTACTAGCGGCTCCGAAAGGATCAATGAGCAGTTCTTC. This gives the protein CASSRTSGSERINEQFF. This chain joins TRBV11-2 and TRBJ2-1, with 8 nucleotides matching TRBD2. The junction had 15 bases not matched to a gene; V was cut back by 5 bases and J by 6 bases. The V gene's germline CDR1 is SGHAT and CDR2 FQNNGV. The CDR3 spans 17 residues. The full variable domain, in which reference TRBV11-2 and TRBJ2-1 provide the parts outside the CDR3, is EAGVAQSPRYKIIEKRQSVAFWCNPISGHATLYWYQQILGQGPKLLIQFQNNGVVDDSQLPKDRFSAERLKGVDSTLKIQPAKLEDSAVYLCASSRTSGSERINEQFFGPGTRLTVL.

The rearrangement uses TRBV6-1 and TRBJ2-5; the D gene is possibly TRBD2 (5 bases). Germline values: CDR1 MNHNS, CDR2 SASEGT. This CDR3 comprises 16 residues. Trimming stripped 1 base from V and 4 bases from J, with 16 bases between. For the CDR3, the DNA is TGTGCCAGCAGTGAAGTTCGGAGCGCTGGAGGAGAGACCCAGTACTTC. Translation: CASSEVRSAGGETQYF.

The chain combines TRBV9 with TRBJ1-2; D is possibly TRBD1 (6 bases). V gave up 3 bases and J gave up 0 bases, with 12 bases separating them. Germline values: CDR1 SGDLS, CDR2 YYNGEE. This CDR3 is 15 amino acids long. CDR3 nucleotides: TGTGCCAGCAGCGCCCGACAGGACCCTAACTATGGCTACACCTTC. This gives the protein CASSARQDPNYGYTF.

The chain joins TRBV7-9 to TRBJ2-7, with 7 bases aligning to TRBD1. V lost 5 bases and J lost 5; bases outside the gene matches: 9. Per the germline V gene, CDR1 is SEHNR and CDR2 is FQNEAQ (reference sequence). The CDR3 totals 14 residues. The CDR3 sequence is CASSHIDRDDEQYF. Here the CDR3 DNA reads TGTGCCAGCAGCCATATAGACAGGGACGACGAGCAGTACTTC.

This chain connects TRBV5-6 to TRBJ2-7, with a tentative D call TRBD1 (6 bases). This CDR3 is 14 amino acids long. The germline V gene encodes CDR1 SGHDT and CDR2 YYEEEE. Trimming left V 4 bases short and J 6 bases short, with 17 bases between. CDR3 in amino acids: CASSGAAGAVEQYF. The CDR3 nucleotides are TGTGCCAGCAGCGGGGCGGCAGGGGCTGTCGAGCAGTACTTC.

This chain uses TRBV11-2 with TRBJ1-4; weak D call: TRBD1 (5 bases). The V and J ends lost 7 bases and 3 bases respectively, with 12 bases between them. The CDR3 spans 14 residues. Germline lookup yields CDR1 SGHAT and CDR2 FQNNGV. The CDR3 DNA is TGTGCCAGCAAAGCTGCGGGGCCTAATGAAAAACTGTTTTTT. The encoded protein is CASKAAGPNEKLFF.

This clone was detected only once. Compared with germline, one end of the junction differs, possibly owing to a read error. The genes are TRBV6-5 and TRBJ2-3; 12 nucleotides align to TRBD2. CDR3 size: 16 residues. Germline lookup yields CDR1 MNHEY and CDR2 SVGAGI. The DNA for the CDR3 is TGTGCCAGCAGTCACTCTAGCGGGGGGGCCCCAGATACGCAGTATTTT. Translated: CASSHSSGGAPDTQYF.

The rearrangement uses TRBV25-1 and TRBJ2-3; weak D call: TRBD1 (5 bases). Per germline, CDR1 MGHDK and CDR2 SYGVNS. The CDR3 extends over 14 amino acids. V lost 3 bases to trimming and J lost 1 base, with 8 bases between them. The DNA for the CDR3 is TGTGCCAGCAGTGATGGGGCCGGCACAGATACGCAGTATTTT. This translates into CASSDGAGTDTQYF.

The chain couples TRBV10-3 to TRBJ2-7; 8 positions match TRBD1. CDR1 is ENHRY, CDR2 SYGVKD, per germline. The J segment lost 1 base and the V segment lost 3 bases, leaving 5 bases of the junction unmatched. This CDR3 contains 15 residues. The CDR3 DNA is TGTGCCATCAGTGACTCCGGGACAGGTTCCTACGAGCAGTACTTC. It specifies CAISDSGTGSYEQYF.

This chain joins TRBV2 and TRBJ1-5; D is unclear. V shed 6 bases and J shed 4 bases, with 10 bases lying between them. CDR3 length: 13 amino acids. Germline assignment: CDR1 SNHLY and CDR2 FYNNEI. For the CDR3, the DNA is TGTGCCAGCAGACCGGGGTTAAATCAGCCCCAGCATTTT. Amino acid sequence: CASRPGLNQPQHF. Complete variable domain (other parts from reference TRBV2 and TRBJ1-5): EPEVTQTPSHQVTQMGQEVILRCVPISNHLYFYWYRQILGQKVEFLVSFYNNEISEKSEIFDDQFSVERPDGSNFTLKIRSTKLEDSAMYFCASRPGLNQPQHFGDGTRLSIL.

The V gene is TRBV6-5, the J gene TRBJ2-7; 7 positions agree with TRBD1. The V gene end was trimmed by 4 bases and the J gene end by 3 bases; junction bases not matched to a gene: 6. Germline V gene data show CDR1 as MNHEY and CDR2 as SVGAGI. This CDR3 has 14 residues. The CDR3 sequence: CASSFNRGRYEQYF. In DNA form, the CDR3 reads TGTGCCAGCAGTTTCAACAGGGGACGCTACGAGCAGTACTTC.

The CDR3 sequence: CASSREGTEAFF. In nucleotides, the CDR3 is TGTGCCAGCAGCAGGGAAGGTACTGAAGCTTTCTTT. V and J are TRBV6-6 and TRBJ1-1, with D possibly matching TRBD1 (5 bases). V lost 6 bases to trimming and J lost 5 bases, with 10 bases between them. The CDR3 covers 12 residues. CDR1 is MNHNY and CDR2 is SVGAGI in the germline V gene (reference sequence).

The chain couples TRBV5-5 to TRBJ2-7; D is uncertain. The germline V and J ends were trimmed by 5 bases and 2 bases, with 11 bases remaining between them. Germline assignment: CDR1 SGHKS and CDR2 YYEKEE (reference sequence). The CDR3 runs 13 residues. The CDR3 loop reads CASSYSIAYEQYF. In DNA form, the CDR3 reads TGTGCCAGCAGTTACTCCATCGCCTACGAGCAGTACTTC.

J is TRBJ1-6 and V is TRBV21-1. TRBV21-1 is deemed a pseudogene. This CDR3 is 17 amino acids long. CDR3 coding DNA: TGTGCCAGCAGTGAGGGTCCCCAGAGCTCCTATAATTCACCCCTCCACTTT. The encoded protein is CASSEGPQSSYNSPLHF.

The rearrangement links TRBV25-1 to TRBJ2-2; 8 nucleotides match TRBD2. This CDR3 comprises 15 residues. Per germline, CDR1 MGHDK and CDR2 SYGVNS. With V trimmed by 4 bases and J by 7 bases, 8 bases remained unmatched. The CDR3, as DNA: TGTGCCAGCAGTGGTTTAGCGGGACGAGTCGGGGAGCTGTTTTTT. Amino acids: CASSGLAGRVGELFF.

The chain employs TRBV7-9 and TRBJ1-6; D ambiguous. There are 14 residues in the CDR3. Per the germline V gene, CDR1 is SEHNR and CDR2 is FQNEAQ (reference sequence). The V gene lost 5 bases and the J gene lost 5 bases, with 10 bases spanning the gap. For the CDR3, the DNA is TGTGCCAGCAGCCCCACCAGTCATAATTCACCCCTCCACTTT. Translation gives CASSPTSHNSPLHF.

This sequence joins TRBV11-2 and TRBJ2-6; D is perhaps TRBD2 (6 bases). V gave up 5 bases and J gave up 2 bases, with 16 bases separating them. This CDR3 has 17 amino acids. The V gene's germline CDR1 is SGHAT and CDR2 FQNNGV. The CDR3 loop is CASSAFWRGTGANVLTF. The CDR3 bases are TGTGCCAGCAGCGCCTTTTGGCGGGGAACTGGGGCCAACGTCCTGACTTTC.

The count of this clone is one. The V and J genes are TRBV27 and TRBJ2-7; possible D gene TRBD1, 5 bases. The ends were cut back, 2 bases at V and 3 bases at J, with 14 bases in the middle. The germline V gene has CDR1 MNHEY and CDR2 SMNVEV (reference sequence). The length of the CDR3 is 15 residues. For the CDR3, the DNA is TGTGCCAGCAGTTTAAGGGGTGGAGAATTCTACGAGCAGTACTTC. Translating gives CASSLRGGEFYEQYF.

V is TRBV28 and J is TRBJ2-7, with 8 bases that match TRBD1. The V gene's germline CDR1 is MDHEN and CDR2 SYDVKM. V was pared by 6 bases and J by 5 bases, with 6 bases of the junction left unmatched. There are 13 residues in the CDR3. The CDR3, as DNA: TGTGCCAGCAGCCGCAGGGGGCTCAACGAGCAGTACTTC. Translated: CASSRRGLNEQYF.

The V call is TRBV10-3, the J call TRBJ2-1; 8 positions match TRBD1. The CDR3 runs to 16 residues. Germline V gene lookup returns CDR1 ENHRY and CDR2 SYGVKD. The ends lost 4 bases at V and 5 bases at J; junction bases unmatched: 10. This CDR3 reads CAISGTDRGIDNEQFF. CDR3 DNA: TGTGCCATCAGTGGGACAGACAGGGGAATAGACAATGAGCAGTTCTTC.

The sample holds one count of this clone. The gene calls are TRBV4-1 and TRBJ2-6; tentatively, D is TRBD2 (6 bases). CDR1 and CDR2 (germline): MGHRA, YSYEKL. There are 16 residues in the CDR3. Trimming pared 3 bases from V and 1 base from J, leaving 10 bases between. CDR3 sequence (DNA): TGCGCCAGCAGCCAGGACGGGAGTTCTGGGGCCAACGTCCTGACTTTC. Protein: CASSQDGSSGANVLTF.